These 20 T cell receptor beta chains share one sample of origin, sequenced in a study of T cell responses to AZD1222 COVID-19 vaccine. Generated by immunoSEQ multiplex PCR, the TCRdb table keeps only in-frame clones and is missing some. This table holds 140,000 or so clones, 75% to 90% found once. The material sequenced was peripheral blood, taken on day 0 of AZD1222 vaccination. Source of these receptors: an adult in good health.

The chain carries TRBV14 and TRBJ1-3; no firm D call. The CDR3 is 15 residues long. Trimming removed 1 base at V and 4 bases at J, with 11 bases between. From germline, CDR1 is SGHDN and CDR2 FVKESK. The CDR3 coding sequence is TGTGCCAGCAGCCAAGTCTGGGAGACGGGAAACACCATATATTTT. Translated, it gives CASSQVWETGNTIYF.

Comment on this clone: Other DNA sequences in the same sample also yield this CDR3. The genes are TRBV5-1 and TRBJ1-2; D gene ambiguous. The V gene lost 0 bases and the J gene lost 5 bases, with 8 bases spanning the gap. The CDR3 runs 13 residues. Per germline, CDR1 SGHRS and CDR2 YFSETQ. Written as DNA, the CDR3 is TGCGCCAGCAGCTTGGGAGGAGGGTATGGCTACACCTTC. It codes for CASSLGGGYGYTF.

The chain employs TRBV7-9 and TRBJ2-3; TRBD2 matches at 7 bases. The germline gives CDR1 SEHNR, CDR2 FQNEAQ (reference sequence). Trimming took 2 bases from V and 5 from J; bases not matched to a gene: 13. The CDR3 sequence is 17 residues long. The CDR3 DNA follows: TGTGCCAGCAGCTTATGGGCTAGCGGAGGGGCGGTAGATACGCAGTATTTT. It specifies CASSLWASGGAVDTQYF.

This chain links TRBV15 with TRBJ1-4; D may be TRBD1 (6 bases). V was trimmed by 5 bases and J by 5 bases, leaving 15 bases between them. This CDR3 is built from 15 residues. Per the germline V gene, CDR1 is LNHNV and CDR2 is YYDKDF (reference sequence). This CDR3 reads CATSRGRGANEKLFF. Written as DNA, the CDR3 is TGTGCCACCAGCCGAGGCCGGGGGGCGAATGAAAAACTGTTTTTT. Together with reference TRBV15 and TRBJ1-4, the CDR3 gives the full variable domain: DAMVIQNPRYQVTQFGKPVTLSCSQTLNHNVMYWYQQKSSQAPKLLFHYYDKDFNNEADTPDNFQSRRPNTSFCFLDIRSPGLGDTAMYLCATSRGRGANEKLFFGSGTQLSVL.

This chain joins TRBV18 and TRBJ1-2; D is unclear. The CDR3 is 15 residues long. Germline CDR1 KGHSH, CDR2 LQKENI. Between the trimmed V and J ends, which lost 5 bases and 0 bases, there was a span of 13 bases. The CDR3 nucleotides are TGTGCCAGCTCAGTCCAGAATGCAGCTAACTATGGCTACACCTTC. The encoded protein is CASSVQNAANYGYTF.

This chain links TRBV30 with TRBJ1-4; tentatively, D is TRBD1 (5 bases). Trimming took off 8 bases at V and 8 bases at J, with 15 bases between the two ends. In germline, CDR1 is GTSNPN, CDR2 SVGIG (reference sequence). The CDR3 runs 12 residues. The CDR3 protein is CAGDVLAEKLFF. The CDR3 nucleotides are TGTGCCGGGGACGTCCTAGCAGAAAAACTGTTTTTT. Full variable domain (rest looked up from reference TRBV30 and TRBJ1-4): SQTIHQWPATLVQPVGSPLSLECTVEGTSNPNLYWYRQAAGRGLQLLFYSVGIGQISSEVPQNLSASRPQDRQFILSSKKLLLSDSGFYLCAGDVLAEKLFFGSGTQLSVL.

The chain is built from TRBV5-5 and TRBJ1-1; no firm D call. The germline V gene has CDR1 SGHKS and CDR2 YYEKEE (reference sequence). V lost 0 bases, J lost 0 bases, and 6 bases lay in between. The CDR3 runs to 14 residues. The CDR3 is CASSLGLLNTEAFF. The CDR3 DNA reads TGTGCCAGCAGCTTGGGACTTCTGAACACTGAAGCTTTCTTT.

The genes are TRBV15 and TRBJ2-7, with 7 positions matching TRBD1. CDR1 and CDR2 (germline): LNHNV, YYDKDF (reference sequence). V was pared by 0 bases and J by 5 bases, with 7 bases of the junction left unmatched. The CDR3 loop spans 15 amino acids. The CDR3 nucleotides read TGTGCCACCAGCAGAGAAAGACAGGGTTTAAACGAGCAGTACTTC. Translated: CATSRERQGLNEQYF.

The chain has TRBV6-5 and TRBJ1-2; 9 positions agree with TRBD1. V was clipped by 0 bases and J by 4 bases; unmatched bases: 3. The CDR3 length is 15 residues. Germline assignment: CDR1 MNHEY and CDR2 SVGAGI. The CDR3 here is CASSYSKQGAYGYTF. The DNA for the CDR3 is TGTGCCAGCAGTTACTCCAAACAGGGGGCCTATGGCTACACCTTC.

The V and J genes are TRBV19 and TRBJ1-6, with D uncertain. Per the germline V gene, CDR1 is LNHDA and CDR2 is SQIVND (reference sequence). The CDR3 length is 13 residues. V was trimmed by 4 bases and J by 9 bases, leaving 10 bases between them. The CDR3 nucleotides are TGTGCCAGTAGTAGGATTGTTGTTTCACCCCTCCACTTT. The encoded protein is CASSRIVVSPLHF.

The V and J genes are TRBV27 and TRBJ1-1; unclear D gene. The CDR3 is 13 residues long. V was clipped by 6 bases and J by 1 base, with 9 bases between them. The germline gives CDR1 MNHEY, CDR2 SMNVEV (reference sequence). As DNA, the CDR3 is TGTGCCAGCAGCCCCACGGGGAACACTGAAGCTTTCTTT. Residues: CASSPTGNTEAFF.

The CDR3 here is CASDRGLNTEAFF. The CDR3 DNA reads TGTGCCAGCGATCGGGGGTTGAACACTGAAGCTTTCTTT. V and J are TRBV12-3 or TRBV12-4 and TRBJ1-1; D perhaps matches TRBD1 (5 bases). The CDR3 consists of 13 residues. V shed 8 bases and J shed 0 bases, with 10 bases lying between them.

The chain combines TRBV30 with TRBJ2-1; D is ambiguous. V lost 0 bases to trimming and J lost 7 bases, with 7 bases between them. CDR3 length: 12 amino acids. The germline V gene has CDR1 GTSNPN and CDR2 SVGIG (reference sequence). CDR3 residues: CAWSVEWNEQFF. In DNA, the CDR3 is TGTGCCTGGAGTGTCGAGTGGAATGAGCAGTTCTTC.

The J gene is TRBJ1-5, the V gene TRBV19; D gene unclear. Per the germline V gene, CDR1 is LNHDA and CDR2 is SQIVND (reference sequence). Deletions cut 7 bases from V and 2 bases from J, with 12 bases between. The CDR3 consists of 14 residues. The CDR3 sequence: CASMSGEGNQPQHF. The CDR3 bases are TGTGCCAGTATGTCAGGTGAGGGCAATCAGCCCCAGCATTTT.

The V call is TRBV19, the J call TRBJ1-2, with 12 bases aligning to TRBD1. J gave up 5 bases and V 5 bases, and 12 bases lay outside the gene matches. CDR1 LNHDA and CDR2 SQIVND come from the germline V gene (reference sequence). CDR3 size: 17 residues. Here the CDR3 reads CASSEPGQGAGKYGYTF. The CDR3 nucleotides are TGTGCCAGTAGTGAACCGGGACAGGGGGCCGGGAAGTATGGCTACACCTTC.

This chain links TRBV2 with TRBJ1-1; D may be TRBD1 (5 bases). V lost 7 bases and J 11 bases, leaving 8 bases between the germline ends. Germline lookup yields CDR1 SNHLY and CDR2 FYNNEI. This CDR3 spans 9 amino acids. In DNA, the CDR3 is TGTGCCAGCACCGGGACGGCTTTCTTT. Protein sequence: CASTGTAFF.

V is TRBV6-5 and J is TRBJ1-2; D perhaps matches TRBD1 (6 bases). Germline CDR1 MNHEY, CDR2 SVGAGI. The CDR3 loop spans 12 amino acids. The V end lost 5 bases, the J end lost 7 bases, and 11 bases lay between the germline ends. CDR3 bases: TGTGCCAGCAGTACGGACAGACGTGGCTACACCTTC. Protein: CASSTDRRGYTF.

J is TRBJ1-2 and V is TRBV5-1, with D uncertain. This CDR3 has 16 amino acids. Trimming removed 7 bases from V and 4 bases from J, with 23 bases in between. Per germline, CDR1 SGHRS and CDR2 YFSETQ. CDR3 residues: CASSIGSLGNSYGYTF. In DNA form, the CDR3 reads TGCGCCAGCTCTATTGGGAGCCTGGGGAACAGCTATGGCTACACCTTC. Full variable domain (remainder filled in from reference TRBV5-1 and TRBJ1-2): KAGVTQTPRYLIKTRGQQVTLSCSPISGHRSVSWYQQTPGQGLQFLFEYFSETQRNKGNFPGRFSGRQFSNSRSEMNVSTLELGDSALYLCASSIGSLGNSYGYTFGSGTRLTVV.

This clone is a singleton in its sample. The chain uses TRBV16 and TRBJ1-6, with D uncertain. The V and J ends lost 1 base and 9 bases respectively, with 10 bases between them. CDR1 KGHSY and CDR2 FQNENV come from the germline V gene. The length of the CDR3 is 14 residues. This CDR3 is CASSQFQVFSPLHF. For the CDR3, the DNA is TGTGCCAGCAGCCAATTCCAGGTTTTTTCACCCCTCCACTTT.

The chain combines TRBV6-1 with TRBJ1-2, with 9 bases matching TRBD1. J lost 7 bases, V lost 3 bases, and 9 bases had no gene match. The CDR3 loop spans 15 amino acids. The germline gives CDR1 MNHNS, CDR2 SASEGT. The CDR3 loop reads CASSEDRGGIGGYTF. CDR3 sequence (DNA): TGTGCCAGCAGTGAGGACAGGGGAGGGATCGGTGGCTACACCTTC.